This T cell receptor beta chain originates from a study of vaccination effects on CD4 cells after COVID-19. General study findings and limits: Convalescent post-vaccine spike-reactive clones were mostly newly vaccine-induced.

Remarks on this clone: Its antigen is unknown.

CDR3 length: 18 residues. Trimming pared 1 base from V and 3 bases from J, leaving 21 bases between. CDR1 SGHTA and CDR2 FQGNSA come from the germline V gene. Antigen-specific CD4+ T cells were expanded with viral peptide pools in the ViraFEST assay before sequencing. With about 9 days of culture completed, CD4+ T cells were isolated. The person acquired a PCR-confirmed SARS-CoV-2 infection between March and December 2020. BNT162b2 vaccine or mRNA-1273 vaccine was given to participants in two doses. Produced via immunoSEQ multiplex PCR; TCRdb's table is partial and in-frame only. The sample lists 15,000 or so clones, around 80% occurring once.

This TCR was sampled from a human donor who had a prior SARS-CoV-2 infection. The specimen was CD4+ T cells from PBMCs cultured with SARS-CoV-2 spike peptides, collected after COVID-19 vaccination. The V gene is TRBV7-2, the J gene TRBJ1-1; tentative D call: TRBD1 (5 bases). Here the CDR3 reads CASSLEALGPLGDTEAFF. CDR3 DNA sequence: TGTGCCAGCAGCTTAGAGGCGTTGGGACCCCTTGGGGACACTGAAGCTTTCTTT.